The 7 T cell receptor beta chains below were found in one sample sequenced in a study of blood T cells in healthy people across ages. Alongside a J-beta primer mix, a sample-barcoded 5' primer served in a second PCR lasting about 6 to 12 cycles. TCRdb analysed the 5' RACE reads with MiXCR anew, one entry per CDR3 protein. The data contain more than 550,000 distinct CDR3 sequences, about 24% of them seen just once; the ten biggest clones take up around 21%. The source material was blood. These receptors were taken from a man aged 70-80 years in good health.

This clonotype was counted a few times. The chain joins TRBV20-1 to TRBJ2-5; tentative D call: TRBD2 (6 bases). Germline values: CDR1 DFQATT, CDR2 SNEGSKA (reference sequence). Deletions cut 3 bases from V and 2 bases from J, with 13 bases between. The CDR3 has 14 amino acids. CDR3 sequence: CSAREGRLQETQYF. The CDR3 region has the DNA TGCAGTGCTAGGGAGGGCCGACTACAAGAGACCCAGTACTTC.

This clonotype was recorded a few times. The chain combines TRBV13 with TRBJ1-1, with TRBD1 matching over 9 bases. V lost 2 bases to trimming and J lost 5 bases; unmatched junction nucleotides: 6. This CDR3 has 15 amino acids. Per germline, CDR1 PRHDT and CDR2 FYEKMQ (reference sequence). The chain's CDR3 is CASSLRPGQGTEAFF. In nucleotides, the CDR3 is TGTGCCAGCAGCTTACGCCCGGGACAGGGTACTGAAGCTTTCTTT.

This clonotype has just a few counts. At one end the junction does not follow the germline gene, possibly because of a read error. The CDR3 DNA follows: TGCAGTGCTAGAGATTTGGCGGCGGACCTATTC. Protein: CSARDLAADLF. J is TRBJ1-2 and V is TRBV20-1; D not certain. CDR1 DFQATT and CDR2 SNEGSKA come from the germline V gene (reference sequence). The CDR3 totals 11 residues.

This clonotype was found many times. The chain links TRBV7-9 to TRBJ2-5, with TRBD2 matching over 9 bases. Per the germline V gene, CDR1 is SEHNR and CDR2 is FQNEAQ (reference sequence). This CDR3 contains 17 residues. After removal of 1 base from V and 1 base from J, the junction contained 7 bases not matched to a gene. The CDR3 DNA reads TGTGCCAGCAGCTTAGGTCTCGGCGGGGGGGCCCAAGAGACCCAGTACTTC. Protein product: CASSLGLGGGAQETQYF.

For this clonotype: At one end the junction does not follow the germline gene, possibly because of a read error. The V and J genes are TRBV19 and TRBJ1-1; maybe TRBD1 (5 bases). The germline gives CDR1 LNHDA, CDR2 SQIVND (reference sequence). This CDR3 spans 15 amino acids. The DNA of the CDR3 is TGTGCCAGTAGTAGCCAGGGTTTTGGGAACACTGAAGCTCTCTTT. This codes for CASSSQGFGNTEALF. Full variable domain (outside the CDR3, taken from reference TRBV19 and TRBJ1-1): DGGITQSPKYLFRKEGQNVTLSCEQNLNHDAMYWYRQDPGQGLRLIYYSQIVNDFQKGDIAEGYSVSREKKESFPLTVTSAQKNPTAFYLCASSSQGFGNTEALFGQGTRLTVV.

This clonotype was counted between two and nine times. The rearrangement uses TRBV25-1 and TRBJ2-5; 7 bases line up with TRBD2. The J call may be incorrect, as the DNA end agrees better with TRBJ2-7. The CDR3 is made up of 15 amino acids. The germline V gene has CDR1 MGHDK and CDR2 SYGVNS. Here the CDR3 reads CASRGGATGDYEQYF. CDR3 nucleotide sequence: TGTGCCAGCAGGGGAGGGGCTACTGGGGACTACGAGCAGTACTTC.

This clonotype was observed a few times. This sequence joins TRBV29-1 and TRBJ1-4; no clear D gene. CDR1 SQVTM and CDR2 ANQGSEA come from the germline V gene. The length of the CDR3 is 13 residues. Trimming took 4 bases from V and 2 from J, leaving 8 bases between them. DNA of the CDR3: TGCAGCGTTGGGGCAGCCACTAATGAAAAACTGTTTTTT. It translates to CSVGAATNEKLFF.